The next 21 T cell receptor beta chains were all read from a single sample in a study of blood T cell repertoires in COVID-19 (dated by TCRdb to 2019 to 2021). Library construction relied on the immunoSEQ multiplex PCR assay. TCRdb mirrors the immuneACCESS table, restricted to in-frame sequences. Some clones are absent from its copies; in checked studies, under half trace to an unresolved V gene, and the reason for the others is unknown. The sample data list 95,000 to 130,000 clones, and roughly nine tenths of these were observed just once. Less than 2% of the sample rests with the top ten. The sequencing input was peripheral blood. The source is a human donor with active COVID-19. The donor label of this sample is uncertain.

The chain recombines TRBV7-2 with TRBJ1-6; 7 bases are a match to TRBD1. J gave up 7 bases and V 4 bases, and 13 bases lay outside the gene matches. This CDR3 is built from 17 residues. Germline V gene sequence: CDR1 SGHTA, CDR2 FQGNSA. In nucleotides, the CDR3 is TGTGCCAGCAGCTCACCGGACAGGTTTGGGACGAATTCACCCCTCCACTTT. Its protein product is CASSSPDRFGTNSPLHF. Combining the CDR3 with reference TRBV7-2 and TRBJ1-6 gives the whole variable domain GAGVSQSPSNKVTEKGKDVELRCDPISGHTALYWYRQSLGQGLEFLIYFQGNSAPDKSGLPSDRFSAERTGGSVSTLTIQRTQQEDSAVYLCASSSPDRFGTNSPLHFGNGTRLTVT.

This chain uses TRBV28 with TRBJ1-1; 7 bases are a match to TRBD1. Germline trimming cut 2 bases from V and 5 bases from J; bases unmatched to any gene: 2. This CDR3 is built from 13 residues. Germline V gene data show CDR1 as MDHEN and CDR2 as SYDVKM. CDR3 in DNA: TGTGCCAGCAGTTTACCAGGGGGGACTGAAGCTTTCTTT. Translation: CASSLPGGTEAFF. The full variable domain, rest sourced from reference TRBV28 and TRBJ1-1, is DVKVTQSSRYLVKRTGEKVFLECVQDMDHENMFWYRQDPGLGLRLIYFSYDVKMKEKGDIPEGYSVSREKKERFSLILESASTNQTSMYLCASSLPGGTEAFFGQGTRLTVV.

The chain combines TRBV4-1 with TRBJ2-5, with D hard to call. Deletions cut 1 base from V and 1 base from J, with 7 bases between. In germline, CDR1 is MGHRA, CDR2 YSYEKL. CDR3 length equals 14 residues. CDR3 region: CASSQGPGQETQYF. Written as DNA, the CDR3 is TGCGCCAGCAGCCAAGGGCCAGGCCAAGAGACCCAGTACTTC.

In this sample, this clone turned up once. The chain combines TRBV4-3 with TRBJ2-1; D perhaps matches TRBD1 (6 bases). The CDR3 has 17 residues. Deletions cut 0 bases from V and 2 bases from J, with 14 bases between. Germline V gives CDR1 LGHNA, CDR2 YSLEER. CDR3 DNA sequence: TGCGCCAGCAGCCAAGATTTTGCAGGGGCTCCCTACAATGAGCAGTTCTTC. The encoded protein is CASSQDFAGAPYNEQFF.

The CDR3 nucleotides read TGTGCCAGCAGCACAGGACCGATTGGTGCAGCTTTCTTT. Its protein is CASSTGPIGAAFF. The chain employs TRBV9 and TRBJ1-1, with D perhaps matching TRBD1 (5 bases). The length of the CDR3 is 13 residues. The ends were cut back, 4 bases at V and 10 bases at J, with 17 bases in the middle. CDR1 and CDR2 from the germline V gene are SGDLS and YYNGEE.

V usage is TRBV11-2 and J usage is TRBJ2-3; 10 bases are a match to TRBD2. Germline CDR1 reads SGHAT; CDR2 reads FQNNGV. CDR3 length: 18 amino acids. Trimming cost V 2 bases and J 4 bases; bases outside gene matches: 12. The CDR3 sequence: CASSLLVAGGKGSDTQYF. The DNA of the CDR3 is TGTGCCAGCAGCTTACTGGTAGCGGGGGGCAAAGGGTCAGATACGCAGTATTTT.

The chain employs TRBV27 and TRBJ2-5, with D possibly TRBD2 on 6 matching bases. Trimming shortened V by 6 bases and J by 5 bases, and 10 bases separated the two germline ends. The CDR3 sequence is 12 residues long. From germline, CDR1 is MNHEY and CDR2 SMNVEV (reference sequence). CDR3 residues: CASRGGGETQYF. The CDR3 nucleotides are TGTGCCAGCAGGGGGGGTGGGGAGACCCAGTACTTC.

The chain links TRBV7-2 to TRBJ2-5, with TRBD2 as a possible D gene (6 bases). The germline V and J ends were trimmed by 6 bases and 7 bases, with 12 bases remaining between them. This CDR3 contains 12 residues. Germline-derived CDR1 and CDR2 are SGHTA and FQGNSA. The chain's CDR3 is CASRTEGWTQYF. DNA for the CDR3: TGTGCCAGCAGAACGGAGGGATGGACCCAGTACTTC.

The chain has TRBV7-9 and TRBJ1-5; tentative D call: TRBD1 (5 bases). The CDR3 contains 17 residues. Germline CDR1 reads SEHNR; CDR2 reads FQNEAQ (reference sequence). Trimming pared 5 bases from V and 0 bases from J, leaving 17 bases between. CDR3 residues: CASSRAGTEDSNQPQHF. The CDR3 region has the DNA TGTGCCAGCAGCCGAGCGGGGACGGAAGATAGCAATCAGCCCCAGCATTTT.

The genes are TRBV9 and TRBJ1-3; 8 nucleotides match TRBD1. Germline-derived CDR1 and CDR2 are SGDLS and YYNGEE. This CDR3 has 15 amino acids. With V trimmed by 4 bases and J by 4 bases, 7 bases remained unmatched. The CDR3 DNA sequence: TGTGCCAGCAGCAGTGACAGGGGATGGGGAAACACCATATATTTT. It translates to CASSSDRGWGNTIYF.

This rearrangement joins TRBV6-5 to TRBJ2-5, with D perhaps TRBD1 (8 bases). The CDR3 runs to 16 residues. Per germline, CDR1 MNHEY and CDR2 SVGAGI. Trimming cost V 2 bases and J 5 bases, with 18 bases left between them. The CDR3 here is CASSYLSDREGETQYF. The CDR3 DNA follows: TGTGCCAGCAGTTACCTATCGGACAGGGAGGGGGAGACCCAGTACTTC.

The chain recombines TRBV6-5 with TRBJ2-3; possibly TRBD1 for D (5 bases). The CDR3 is 13 amino acids. Looked up from germline, CDR1 is MNHEY and CDR2 is SVGAGI. V lost 2 bases to trimming and J lost 4 bases, with 7 bases between them. The CDR3 region is CASSYGAADTQYF. For the CDR3, the DNA is TGTGCCAGCAGTTACGGGGCCGCAGATACGCAGTATTTT.

V is TRBV3-1 (or the pseudogene TRBV3-2) and J is TRBJ2-5; TRBD1 matches 7 bases. Germline V gives CDR1 LGHDT, CDR2 YNNKEL (reference sequence). The CDR3 extends over 15 amino acids. Unmatched junction bases numbered 6, after V lost 1 base and J lost 4 bases. As DNA, the CDR3 is TGTGCCAGCAGCCAAGGTACAGGGGTTGGAGAGACCCAGTACTTC. It translates to CASSQGTGVGETQYF.

This sequence joins TRBV11-3 and TRBJ2-3; tentatively, D is TRBD2 (5 bases). Germline CDR1 SGHNT, CDR2 YENEEA. This CDR3 has 14 amino acids. V lost 3 bases to trimming and J lost 2 bases, with 9 bases between them. The CDR3 here is CASSLSGNTDTQYF. The CDR3 region has the DNA TGTGCCAGCAGCTTGAGCGGTAACACAGATACGCAGTATTTT.

The chain couples TRBV4-1 to TRBJ2-4; D might be TRBD1 (6 bases). The CDR3 is made up of 17 amino acids. CDR1 is MGHRA, CDR2 YSYEKL, per germline. V lost 0 bases, J lost 4 bases, and 16 bases lay in between. CDR3 sequence: CASSQDSLGALKNIQYF. The CDR3 DNA sequence: TGCGCCAGCAGCCAAGATTCCCTGGGGGCCCTGAAAAACATTCAGTACTTC.

The rearrangement uses TRBV18 and TRBJ2-7; D is uncertain. This CDR3 has 13 amino acids. With 3 bases removed from V and 9 bases from J, the gap between germline ends came to 15 bases. The germline V gene has CDR1 KGHSH and CDR2 LQKENI. This chain's CDR3 is CASSPDPGFPQYF. The CDR3 region has the DNA TGTGCCAGCTCACCCGATCCCGGGTTTCCGCAGTACTTC.

V gene TRBV6-6 combines with J gene TRBJ2-2, with 7 bases identical to TRBD2. This CDR3 region has 15 residues. Germline values: CDR1 MNHNY, CDR2 SVGAGI (reference sequence). The ends lost 10 bases at V and 4 bases at J; junction bases unmatched: 12. CDR3 residues: CAILRGGAGTGELFF. CDR3 DNA sequence: TGTGCCATCCTGAGGGGAGGGGCGGGCACCGGGGAGCTGTTTTTT.

The chain carries TRBV7-8 and TRBJ1-3, with TRBD1 identical over 8 bases. The CDR3 consists of 15 residues. The ends lost 4 bases at V and 2 bases at J; junction bases unmatched: 4. Germline CDR1 is SGHVS and CDR2 is FQNEAQ. The CDR3 protein is CASSSNRGAGNTIYF. For the CDR3, the DNA is TGTGCCAGCAGCTCAAACAGGGGGGCTGGAAACACCATATATTTT.

This clone was seen once. The genes are TRBV21-1 and TRBJ2-7; the D call of TRBD1 is as the table states it, not checked on the DNA. TRBV21-1 is a recognized pseudogene. The CDR3 spans 14 residues. The CDR3 loop is CASSRRTGTYEQYF. In DNA form, the CDR3 reads TGTGCCAGCAGCAGAAGGACAGGAACCTACGAGCAGTACTTC.

This sequence joins TRBV2 and TRBJ2-5, with a possible D match to TRBD1 (6 bases). Germline CDR1 SNHLY, CDR2 FYNNEI. V lost 1 base, J lost 5 bases, and 14 bases lay in between. CDR3 size: 15 residues. CDR3 in amino acids: CASSEVGGPGETQYF. The CDR3, as DNA: TGTGCCAGCAGTGAAGTTGGGGGCCCGGGGGAGACCCAGTACTTC. Full variable domain (remainder filled in from reference TRBV2 and TRBJ2-5): EPEVTQTPSHQVTQMGQEVILRCVPISNHLYFYWYRQILGQKVEFLVSFYNNEISEKSEIFDDQFSVERPDGSNFTLKIRSTKLEDSAMYFCASSEVGGPGETQYFGPGTRLLVL.

This chain connects TRBV27 to TRBJ1-1; D possibly corresponds to TRBD1 (5 bases). This CDR3 has 12 amino acids. The germline V gene encodes CDR1 MNHEY and CDR2 SMNVEV (reference sequence). Trimming removed 3 bases at V and 7 bases at J, with 9 bases between. CDR3 in amino acids: CASSLGQLEAFF. CDR3 DNA sequence: TGTGCCAGCAGTTTGGGGCAACTTGAAGCTTTCTTT.